This TCR beta chain was recovered during a study of human T cells and chemical hapten exposure. Time point of the sample: pre-sensitization, week 0. The treatment was: therapeutic diphenylcyclopropenone sensitization with weekly scalp DPC. The authors' total RNA extraction used unfractionated whole blood. TCRdb re-derived calls from the RACE reads in MiXCR, one entry per CDR3 protein. Among tens of thousands of distinct CDR3 sequences listed, 9% to 12% were seen once. Trimming left V 3 bases short and J 7 bases short, with 22 bases between. Germline CDR1 MNHNS, CDR2 SASEGT. This CDR3 is 17 amino acids long. The table lists this clonotype with many counts.

The chain has TRBV6-1 and TRBJ1-5; no firm D call. Specimen: whole blood, collected in connection with sensitization to the hapten diphenylcyclopropenone (DPC). The TCR was taken from a man aged 50 to 60 with alopecia areata. Some clones in this sample may be carry-over from other donors' samples. CDR3: CASSEKVEMEGRQPQHF. The CDR3 DNA reads as TGTGCCAGCAGTGAGAAAGTAGAGATGGAGGGTAGACAGCCCCAGCATTTT.